This is a list of T cell receptor beta chains from one sample in a study of CXCR3-negative and CXCR3-positive naive CD8 T cells. TCRdb re-called the 5' RACE reads, yielding one record per CDR3 amino acid sequence without DNA. The listing records more than 45,000 distinct CDR3 sequences. The sequencing sample was made of naive CXCR3- CD8+ T cells from blood. These receptors were obtained from a human donor in good health. Some clones in this sample may be carry-over from other donors' samples. CDR3s include the opening cysteine and the closing phenylalanine or tryptophan. A clone size is listed for some rows: how often the clone was seen (once, few, many), or a class if it is expanded.

size	J	V	CDR3
NA	TRBJ2-3	TRBV20-1	CSARGGVTDTQYF
NA	TRBJ2-1	TRBV6-5	CASSFTTGTGGNNEQFF
NA	TRBJ2-2	TRBV20-1	CSARDRGVNTGELFF
NA	TRBJ2-2	TRBV5-1	CASSWTVPNTGELFF
NA	TRBJ2-5	TRBV10-3	CAISVFLSERGEKETQYF
NA	TRBJ2-2	TRBV6-6	CASSSGSRLAGGPNTGELFF
NA	TRBJ2-1	TRBV4-3	CASSPSGGSSYNEQFF
NA	TRBJ2-5	TRBV5-5	CASSLGTGVETQYF
NA	TRBJ2-7	TRBV20-1	CSATQQGAYEQYF
NA	TRBJ2-1	TRBV4-2	CASSPTDNEQFF
NA	TRBJ2-7	TRBV29-1	CSVEGTGVDYEQYF
NA	TRBJ2-5	TRBV27	CASSLLPPGDETQYF
NA	TRBJ2-7	TRBV5-1	CATSGTGDPEQYF
medium-sized	TRBJ1-2	TRBV4-3	CASSPDRTWDYGYTF
NA	TRBJ2-1	TRBV7-2	CASSAAGTEARNEQFF
NA	TRBJ1-6	TRBV7-3	CASSLEGSPYNSPLHF
NA	TRBJ1-1	TRBV6-5	CASSHTGSMVTEAFF
NA	TRBJ2-5	TRBV6-2/TRBV6-3	CASSYGWETQYF
NA	TRBJ2-3	TRBV7-8	CASSPRLVPLGEGDTQYF
NA	TRBJ2-7	TRBV7-9	CASSSRTAGATREQYF
NA	TRBJ2-5	TRBV14	CASSQDLGGGPSETQYF
NA	TRBJ2-7	TRBV6-5	CASSYSDSHHPYEQYF
NA	TRBJ2-7	TRBV29-1	CSAELAGGQGYEQYF
NA	TRBJ2-1	TRBV25-1	CASSDPPGGSYNEQFF
NA	TRBJ2-1	TRBV28	CASSYLGILVKDSLYNEQFF
NA	TRBJ2-7	TRBV4-1	CASSQVSRGAIWEQYF
NA	TRBJ2-3	TRBV11-3	CASSTGTDTQYF
NA	TRBJ2-7	TRBV6-2/TRBV6-3	CASRAGLQGHEQYF
NA	TRBJ2-5	TRBV28	CASSSRLAETQYF